These 9 T cell receptor beta chains originate from one sample sequenced in a study of shared clonotypes between healthy human individuals. Repertoires were generated with immunoSEQ multiplex PCR, while TCRdb's copy carries only in-frame clones and drops some. The data hold over a million clones, with around three quarters observed a single time. Material for sequencing was memory CD4+ T cells from PBMCs. Sample subset: CD45RA-negative fraction. The receptors were gathered from a man aged 18 to 29 in good health. Some clones in this sample may be carry-over from other donors' samples.

This chain connects TRBV28 to TRBJ2-1, with D perhaps matching TRBD1 (5 bases). This CDR3 contains 15 residues. The ends were cut back, 7 bases at V and 8 bases at J, with 21 bases in the middle. Germline V gene lookup returns CDR1 MDHEN and CDR2 SYDVKM. The CDR3 sequence is CASTRLSPQGDEQFF. CDR3 bases: TGTGCCAGCACAAGACTGTCCCCTCAGGGCGATGAGCAGTTCTTC.

This clone has just one count. The rearrangement links TRBV5-4 to TRBJ2-2, with unresolved D. Germline loops: CDR1 SGHNT, CDR2 YYREEE (reference sequence). The V gene lost 4 bases and the J gene lost 1 base, with 11 bases spanning the gap. The CDR3 runs 15 residues. This chain's CDR3 is CASSQVSRNTGELFF. In nucleotides, the CDR3 is TGTGCCAGCAGCCAAGTTTCCAGGAACACCGGGGAGCTGTTTTTT.

The chain recombines TRBV7-9 with TRBJ2-1; 8 bases fit TRBD1. Trimming cost V 1 base and J 7 bases; bases outside gene matches: 6. The CDR3 is made up of 15 amino acids. CDR1 is SEHNR and CDR2 is FQNEAQ in the germline V gene (reference sequence). The CDR3 sequence: CASSLEGQGANEQFF. CDR3 sequence (DNA): TGTGCCAGCAGCTTAGAGGGGCAGGGGGCTAATGAGCAGTTCTTC.

The genes are TRBV28 and TRBJ1-3; no clear D gene. CDR1 is MDHEN, CDR2 SYDVKM, per germline. This CDR3 contains 16 residues. The V and J ends lost 3 bases and 0 bases respectively, with 12 bases between them. CDR3 region: CASSLNSWSSGNTIYF. The CDR3 DNA is TGTGCCAGCAGTTTGAACAGCTGGAGCTCTGGAAACACCATATATTTT. The full variable domain, completed using reference TRBV28 and TRBJ1-3, is DVKVTQSSRYLVKRTGEKVFLECVQDMDHENMFWYRQDPGLGLRLIYFSYDVKMKEKGDIPEGYSVSREKKERFSLILESASTNQTSMYLCASSLNSWSSGNTIYFGEGSWLTVV.

The V and J genes are TRBV19 and TRBJ2-5, with D perhaps matching TRBD2 (5 bases). CDR1 is LNHDA and CDR2 is SQIVND in the germline V gene (reference sequence). Trimming shortened V by 8 bases and J by 1 base, and 8 bases separated the two germline ends. This CDR3 has 12 residues. CDR3 nucleotide sequence: TGTGCCAGTTCTGGACTCCAAGAGACCCAGTACTTC. Translation: CASSGLQETQYF.

This clone turned up a few times. The chain carries TRBV18 and TRBJ2-7; D possibly corresponds to TRBD2 (5 bases). V lost 3 bases and J 6 bases, leaving 21 bases between the germline ends. The CDR3 consists of 16 residues. CDR1 is KGHSH, CDR2 LQKENI, per germline. Here the CDR3 DNA reads TGTGCCAGCTCACCCCAGGAGGTTCAGGCGAGCCCCGAGCAGTACTTC. Translation: CASSPQEVQASPEQYF.

The V call is TRBV25-1, the J call TRBJ2-1, with a tentative D call TRBD2 (6 bases). The CDR3 runs to 15 residues. The V gene lost 6 bases and the J gene lost 10 bases, with 22 bases spanning the gap. CDR1 and CDR2 (germline): MGHDK, SYGVNS. CDR3 DNA sequence: TGTGCCAGCAGCCCTGCGCGGGGAGTGGGCAAAGAGCAGTTCTTC. Its translation is CASSPARGVGKEQFF.

J is TRBJ2-1 and V is TRBV2; 8 bases match TRBD2. After removal of 3 bases from V and 4 bases from J, the junction contained 8 bases not matched to a gene. Germline V gene lookup returns CDR1 SNHLY and CDR2 FYNNEI. The CDR3 sequence is 16 residues long. CDR3 nucleotide sequence: TGTGCCAGCAGTGACGGCGGCGGGGGGACTTACAATGAGCAGTTCTTC. It is translated as CASSDGGGGTYNEQFF.

The gene calls are TRBV9 and TRBJ2-7; no reliable D call. There are 14 residues in the CDR3. Germline assignment: CDR1 SGDLS and CDR2 YYNGEE. Deletions cut 7 bases from V and 0 bases from J, with 14 bases between. CDR3 DNA: TGTGCCAGCTCCCCCAGGATAGACTCCTACGAGCAGTACTTC. Translating it yields CASSPRIDSYEQYF.